This T cell receptor (beta chain) was observed in a study of blood T cell repertoires in COVID-19. Study-wide context: Acute-phase and convalescent COVID-19 samples originated in the United States, Italy and Spain. Nucleic acid was either cDNA or gDNA, and it came from T cells, B-cell-depleted T cells, or PBMCs.

The V end lost 5 bases, the J end lost 0 bases, and 18 bases lay between the germline ends. CDR1 is SGHKS and CDR2 is YYEKEE in the germline V gene (reference sequence). CDR3 size: 16 residues. Original processing methods: The assay estimated nucleated cells by amplifying reference gene primers. Sequenced by immunoSEQ multiplex PCR; TCRdb stores in-frame clones only, minus some. V, J and clone size are taken as reported in that table, and D and trimming were inferred from the DNA itself. The sample has around 700,000 clones, 75% to 90% seen once. What was sequenced was peripheral blood. This chain uses TRBV5-5 with TRBJ2-7; D may be TRBD1 (6 bases). This clonotype was obtained from a woman aged 18-29 years with acute or convalescent COVID-19. CDR3 sequence: CASSSLTGQSSYEQYF. The CDR3 DNA follows: TGTGCCAGCAGTTCACTGACAGGACAAAGCTCCTACGAGCAGTACTTC. The whole variable domain, filled in from reference TRBV5-5 and TRBJ2-7, reads DAGVTQSPTHLIKTRGQQVTLRCSPISGHKSVSWYQQVLGQGPQFIFQYYEKEERGRGNFPDRFSARQFPNYSSELNVNALLLGDSALYLCASSSLTGQSSYEQYFGPGTRLTVT.